This paragraph reports one T cell receptor beta chain. The trim removed 8 bases at V and 2 bases at J, leaving 6 bases unmatched. The germline V gene has CDR1 WSHSY and CDR2 SAAADI. The CDR3 consists of 13 residues. Per the original data handling: Estimated nucleated cell counts came from reference gene primer amplification. Generated by immunoSEQ multiplex PCR, the TCRdb table keeps only in-frame clones and is missing some. V, J and clone size were drawn from that table, and D and trimming were deduced from the DNA. The profile shows around 100,000 clones, 85% to 95% of them singletons. The data are from a study of blood T cell repertoires in COVID-19. Study at large: PBMCs, B-cell-depleted T cells, or T cells were the source of the cDNA or gDNA that made up the material.

The V gene is TRBV10-2, the J gene TRBJ2-7; TRBD2 matches 7 bases. Material: peripheral blood. The TCR originated in a human donor with active COVID-19. The donor label of this sample is uncertain. CDR3 sequence reads: CASGTTLAYEQYF. The CDR3 DNA reads as TGCGCCAGCGGGACTACCTTGGCCTACGAGCAGTACTTC.